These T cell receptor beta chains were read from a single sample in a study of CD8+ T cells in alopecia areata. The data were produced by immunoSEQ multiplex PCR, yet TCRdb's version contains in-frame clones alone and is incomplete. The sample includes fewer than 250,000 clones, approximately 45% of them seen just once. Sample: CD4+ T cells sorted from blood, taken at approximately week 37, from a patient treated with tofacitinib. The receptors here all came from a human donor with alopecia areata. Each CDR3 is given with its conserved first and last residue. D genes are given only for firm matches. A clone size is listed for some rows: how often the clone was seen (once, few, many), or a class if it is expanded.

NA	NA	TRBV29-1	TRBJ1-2	TGCAGCGTTGCTCATAACTATGGCTACACCTTC	CSVAHNYGYTF
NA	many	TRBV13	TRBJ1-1	TGTGCCAGCAGCTTACTTAGGACAGAAGCTTTCTTT	CASSLLRTEAFF
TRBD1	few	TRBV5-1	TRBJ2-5	TGCGCCAGCAGCTTGTCCCCAGGGGGCGGATCGGAGACCCAGTACTTC	CASSLSPGGGSETQYF
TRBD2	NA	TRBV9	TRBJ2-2	TGTGCCAGCAGCGCAGGGGGACTAGCGGGAGGAGGGAGGCCCGGGGAGCTGTTTTTT	CASSAGGLAGGGRPGELFF
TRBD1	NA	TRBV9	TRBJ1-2	TGTGCCAGCAGCGCGACGGACAGGGGGTTCTATGGCTACACCTTC	CASSATDRGFYGYTF
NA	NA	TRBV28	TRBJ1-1	TGTGCCAGCAGTCCTCGGACAGCTAGAGGTTCTGAAGCTTTCTTT	CASSPRTARGSEAFF
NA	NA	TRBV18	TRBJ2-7	TGTGCCAGCTCACCAATGACTAGATCCTACGAGCAGTACTTC	CASSPMTRSYEQYF
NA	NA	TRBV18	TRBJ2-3	TGTGCCAGCTCACCGCAGAGGACGCCAGATACGCAGTATTTT	CASSPQRTPDTQYF
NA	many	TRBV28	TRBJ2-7	TGTGCCAGCAGTTTATTCGGACTCGGAAGTTACGAGCAGTACTTC	CASSLFGLGSYEQYF
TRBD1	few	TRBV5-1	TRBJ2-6	TGCGCCAGCAGCTTTCCGGGACAGGGCGTCTCTGGGGCCAACGTCCTGACTTTC	CASSFPGQGVSGANVLTF
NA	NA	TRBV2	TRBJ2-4	TGTGCCAGCAGGGGCAGGATTGGGGACCCAAACATTCAGTACTTC	CASRGRIGDPNIQYF
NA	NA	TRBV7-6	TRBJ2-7	TGTGCCGGCCCGGGGCCTGGGGAGCAGTACTTC	CAGPGPGEQYF
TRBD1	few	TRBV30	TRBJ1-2	TGTGCCTGGAGTCAAAGGGTTCAGGGGGTCGGTGGCTACACCTTC	CAWSQRVQGVGGYTF
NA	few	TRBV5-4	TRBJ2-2	TGTGCCAGCAGCATCCTAGCCGTTAAGAACACCGGGGAGCTGTTTTTT	CASSILAVKNTGELFF
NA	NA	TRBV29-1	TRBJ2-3	TGCAGCGTTGAGATGGACTATGCTAGCACAGATACGCAGTATTTT	CSVEMDYASTDTQYF
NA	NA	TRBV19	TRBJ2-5	TGTGCCAGTAGTAAGGTCGGTGACGCCCAGTACTTC	CASSKVGDAQYF